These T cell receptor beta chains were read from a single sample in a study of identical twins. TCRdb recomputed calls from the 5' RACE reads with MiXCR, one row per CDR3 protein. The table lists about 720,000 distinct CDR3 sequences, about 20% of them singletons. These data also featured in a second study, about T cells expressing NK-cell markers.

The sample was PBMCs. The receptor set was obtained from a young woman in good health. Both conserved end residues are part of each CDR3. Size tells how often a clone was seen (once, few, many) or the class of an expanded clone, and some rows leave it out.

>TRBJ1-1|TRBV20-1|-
CSVRAALNTEAFF
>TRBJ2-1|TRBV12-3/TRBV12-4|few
CASSLTDYIDEQFF
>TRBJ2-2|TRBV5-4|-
CASSLLSGGNTGELFF
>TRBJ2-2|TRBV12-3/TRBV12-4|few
CASSPGDGELFF
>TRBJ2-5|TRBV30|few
CAARSSSGTQYF
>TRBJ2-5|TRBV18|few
CASSPGTSERTQYF
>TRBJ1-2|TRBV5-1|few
CASSSPDRANYGYTF
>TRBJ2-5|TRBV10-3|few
CAISWSPGEETQYF
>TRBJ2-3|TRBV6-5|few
CASSYFGAGDTQYF
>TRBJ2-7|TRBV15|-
CATSRSGLEQYF
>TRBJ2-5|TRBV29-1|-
CSARRSEETQYF